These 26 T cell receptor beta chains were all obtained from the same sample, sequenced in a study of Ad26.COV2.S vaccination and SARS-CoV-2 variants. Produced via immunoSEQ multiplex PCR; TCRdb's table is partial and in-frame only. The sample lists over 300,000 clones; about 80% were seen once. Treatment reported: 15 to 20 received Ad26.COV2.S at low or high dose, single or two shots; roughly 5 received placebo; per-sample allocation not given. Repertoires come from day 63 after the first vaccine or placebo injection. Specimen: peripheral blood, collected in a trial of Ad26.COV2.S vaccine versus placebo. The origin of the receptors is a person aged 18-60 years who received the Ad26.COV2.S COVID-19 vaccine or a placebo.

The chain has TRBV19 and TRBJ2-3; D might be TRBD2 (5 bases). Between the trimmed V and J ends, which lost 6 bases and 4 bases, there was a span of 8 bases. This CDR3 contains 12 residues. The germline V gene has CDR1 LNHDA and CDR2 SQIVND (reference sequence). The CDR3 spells CASSFGADTQYF. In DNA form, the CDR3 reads TGTGCCAGTAGCTTCGGGGCAGATACGCAGTATTTT.

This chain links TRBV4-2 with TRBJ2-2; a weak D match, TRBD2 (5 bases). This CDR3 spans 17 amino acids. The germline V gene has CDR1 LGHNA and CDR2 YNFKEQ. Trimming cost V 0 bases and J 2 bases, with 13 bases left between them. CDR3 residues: CASSQDLGDKNTGELFF. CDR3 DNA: TGTGCCAGCAGCCAAGATTTGGGAGACAAAAACACCGGGGAGCTGTTTTTT.

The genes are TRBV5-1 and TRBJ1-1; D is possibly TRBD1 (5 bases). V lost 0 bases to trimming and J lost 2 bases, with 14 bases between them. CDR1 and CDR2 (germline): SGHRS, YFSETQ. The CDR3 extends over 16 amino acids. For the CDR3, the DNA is TGCGCCAGCAGCTTGGGGCAGGGTTTCAGTAACACTGAAGCTTTCTTT. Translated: CASSLGQGFSNTEAFF.

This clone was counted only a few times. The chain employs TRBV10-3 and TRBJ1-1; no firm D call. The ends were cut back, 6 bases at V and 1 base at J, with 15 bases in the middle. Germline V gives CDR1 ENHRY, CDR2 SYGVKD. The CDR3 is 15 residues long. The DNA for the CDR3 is TGTGCCATCAGCGCCCACGTGGTGGCGAACACTGAAGCTTTCTTT. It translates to CAISAHVVANTEAFF.

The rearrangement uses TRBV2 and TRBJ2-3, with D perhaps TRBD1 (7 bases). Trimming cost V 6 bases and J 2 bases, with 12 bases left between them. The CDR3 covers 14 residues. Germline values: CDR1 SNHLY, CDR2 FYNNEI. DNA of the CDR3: TGTGCCAGCAGGGAGGGACAGATCACAGATACGCAGTATTTT. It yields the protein CASREGQITDTQYF.

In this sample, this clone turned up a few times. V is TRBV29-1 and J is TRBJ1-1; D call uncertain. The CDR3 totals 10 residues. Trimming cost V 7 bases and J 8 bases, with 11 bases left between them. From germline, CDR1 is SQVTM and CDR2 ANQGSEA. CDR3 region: CSGDFGEAFF. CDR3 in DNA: TGCAGCGGCGATTTTGGGGAAGCTTTCTTT.

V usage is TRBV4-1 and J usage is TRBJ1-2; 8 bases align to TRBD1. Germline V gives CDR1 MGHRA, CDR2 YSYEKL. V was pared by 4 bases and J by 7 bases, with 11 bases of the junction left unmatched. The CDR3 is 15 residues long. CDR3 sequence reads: CASSLLGQGSRGYTF. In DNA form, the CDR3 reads TGCGCCAGCAGCCTCCTAGGACAGGGATCTCGTGGCTACACCTTC.

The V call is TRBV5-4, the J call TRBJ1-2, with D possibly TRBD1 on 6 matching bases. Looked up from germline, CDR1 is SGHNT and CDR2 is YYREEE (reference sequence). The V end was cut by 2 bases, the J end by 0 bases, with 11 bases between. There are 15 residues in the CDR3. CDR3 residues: CASSLLQGANYGYTF. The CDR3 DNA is TGTGCCAGCAGCTTACTACAGGGAGCTAACTATGGCTACACCTTC.

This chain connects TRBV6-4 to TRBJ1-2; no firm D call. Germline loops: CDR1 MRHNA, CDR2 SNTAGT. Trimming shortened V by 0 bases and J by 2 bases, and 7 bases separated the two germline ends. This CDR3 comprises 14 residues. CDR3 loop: CASSDSTRNYGYTF. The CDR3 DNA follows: TGTGCCAGCAGTGACTCGACCCGAAACTATGGCTACACCTTC.

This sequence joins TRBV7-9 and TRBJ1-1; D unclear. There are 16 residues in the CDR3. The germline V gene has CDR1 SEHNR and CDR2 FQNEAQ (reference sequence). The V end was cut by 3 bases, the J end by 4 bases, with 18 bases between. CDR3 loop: CASSLSLAAVITEAFF. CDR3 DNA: TGTGCCAGCAGCTTGAGTTTGGCAGCGGTGATCACTGAAGCTTTCTTT.

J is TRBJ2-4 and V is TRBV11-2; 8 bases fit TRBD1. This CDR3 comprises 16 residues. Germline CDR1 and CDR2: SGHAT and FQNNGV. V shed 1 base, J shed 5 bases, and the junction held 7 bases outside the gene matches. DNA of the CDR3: TGTGCCAGCAGCTTAGGCTCCAGGGGGCGCGAAAACATTCAGTACTTC. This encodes CASSLGSRGRENIQYF.

CDR3 nucleotides: TGCGCCAGCAGCCGGGACTTAAGCGGGATGGGCTACACCTTC. It specifies CASSRDLSGMGYTF. The rearrangement uses TRBV5-1 and TRBJ1-2; maybe TRBD1 (5 bases). CDR3 size: 14 residues. CDR1 and CDR2 (germline): SGHRS, YFSETQ. V lost 4 bases and J 8 bases, leaving 18 bases between the germline ends.

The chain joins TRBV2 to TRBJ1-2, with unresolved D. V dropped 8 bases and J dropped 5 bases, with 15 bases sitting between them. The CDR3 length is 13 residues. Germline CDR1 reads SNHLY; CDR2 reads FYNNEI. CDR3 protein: CASRMTRDYGYTF. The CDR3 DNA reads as TGTGCCAGCCGAATGACGAGGGATTATGGCTACACCTTC.

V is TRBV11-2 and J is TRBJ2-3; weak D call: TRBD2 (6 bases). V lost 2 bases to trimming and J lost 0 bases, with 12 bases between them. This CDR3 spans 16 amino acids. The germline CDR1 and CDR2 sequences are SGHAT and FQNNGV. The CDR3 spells CASSLRRGLSTDTQYF. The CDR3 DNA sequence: TGTGCCAGCAGCTTAAGGCGGGGACTTAGCACAGATACGCAGTATTTT.

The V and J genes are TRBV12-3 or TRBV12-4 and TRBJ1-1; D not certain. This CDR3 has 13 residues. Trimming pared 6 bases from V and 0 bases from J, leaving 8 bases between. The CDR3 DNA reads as TGTGCCAGCAGACCGACACTGAACACTGAAGCTTTCTTT. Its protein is CASRPTLNTEAFF.

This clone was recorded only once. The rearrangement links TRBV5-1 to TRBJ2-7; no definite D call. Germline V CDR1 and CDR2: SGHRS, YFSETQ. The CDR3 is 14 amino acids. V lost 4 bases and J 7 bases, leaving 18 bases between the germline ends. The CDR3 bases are TGCGCCAGCAGCCACCTAGGACCTGCCGGGGAGCAGTACTTC. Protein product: CASSHLGPAGEQYF. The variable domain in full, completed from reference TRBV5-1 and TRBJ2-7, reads KAGVTQTPRYLIKTRGQQVTLSCSPISGHRSVSWYQQTPGQGLQFLFEYFSETQRNKGNFPGRFSGRQFSNSRSEMNVSTLELGDSALYLCASSHLGPAGEQYFGPGTRLTVT.

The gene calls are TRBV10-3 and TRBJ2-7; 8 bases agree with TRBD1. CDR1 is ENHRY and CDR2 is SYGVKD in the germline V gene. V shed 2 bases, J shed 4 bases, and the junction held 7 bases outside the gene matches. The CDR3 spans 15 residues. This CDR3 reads CAISEGPGQAYEQYF. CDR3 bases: TGTGCCATCAGTGAGGGGCCGGGACAGGCGTACGAGCAGTACTTC.

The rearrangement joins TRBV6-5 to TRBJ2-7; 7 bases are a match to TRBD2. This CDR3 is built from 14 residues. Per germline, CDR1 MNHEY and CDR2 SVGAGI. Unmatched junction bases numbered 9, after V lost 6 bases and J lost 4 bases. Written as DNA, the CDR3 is TGTGCCAGCAGCAAGCCGGGGGGAAAATACGAGCAGTACTTC. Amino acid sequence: CASSKPGGKYEQYF.

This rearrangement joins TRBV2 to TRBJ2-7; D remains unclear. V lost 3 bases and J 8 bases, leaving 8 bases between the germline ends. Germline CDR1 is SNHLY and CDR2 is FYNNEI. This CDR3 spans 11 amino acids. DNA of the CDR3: TGTGCCAGCAGTGATGAGAGCCAGCAGTACTTC. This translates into CASSDESQQYF.

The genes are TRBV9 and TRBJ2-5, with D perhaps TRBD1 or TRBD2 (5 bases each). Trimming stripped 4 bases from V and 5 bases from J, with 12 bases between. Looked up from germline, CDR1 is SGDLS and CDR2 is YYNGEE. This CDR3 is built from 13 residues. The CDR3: CASSQEDTETQYF. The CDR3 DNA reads TGTGCCAGCAGCCAGGAGGACACCGAGACCCAGTACTTC.

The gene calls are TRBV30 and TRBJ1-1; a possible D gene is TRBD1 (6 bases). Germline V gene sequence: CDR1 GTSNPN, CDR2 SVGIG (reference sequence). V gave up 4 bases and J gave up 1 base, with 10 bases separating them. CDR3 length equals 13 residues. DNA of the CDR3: TGTGCCTGGACGTGGACAGCGAACACTGAAGCTTTCTTT. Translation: CAWTWTANTEAFF.

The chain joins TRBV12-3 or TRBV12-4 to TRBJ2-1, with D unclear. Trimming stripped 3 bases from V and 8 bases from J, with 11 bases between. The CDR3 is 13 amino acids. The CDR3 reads CASSFRRVYEQFF. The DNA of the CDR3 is TGTGCCAGCAGTTTCCGCAGAGTCTATGAGCAGTTCTTC.

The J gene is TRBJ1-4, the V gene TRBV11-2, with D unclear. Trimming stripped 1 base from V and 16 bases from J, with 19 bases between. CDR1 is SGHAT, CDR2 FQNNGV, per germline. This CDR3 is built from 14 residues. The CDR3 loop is CASSLVGPSGTPFF. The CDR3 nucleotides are TGTGCCAGCAGCTTAGTAGGCCCCTCGGGAACGCCGTTTTTT.

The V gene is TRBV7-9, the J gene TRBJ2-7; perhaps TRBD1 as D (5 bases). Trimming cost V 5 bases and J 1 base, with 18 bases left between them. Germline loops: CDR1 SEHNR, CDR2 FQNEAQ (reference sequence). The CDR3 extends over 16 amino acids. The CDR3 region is CASSPKRGGDSYEQYF. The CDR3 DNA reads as TGTGCCAGCAGCCCCAAAAGGGGCGGTGATTCCTACGAGCAGTACTTC.

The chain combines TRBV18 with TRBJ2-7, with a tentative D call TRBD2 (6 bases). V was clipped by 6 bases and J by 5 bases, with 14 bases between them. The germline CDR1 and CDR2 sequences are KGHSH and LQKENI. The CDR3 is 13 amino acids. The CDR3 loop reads CASSFTGGNEQYF. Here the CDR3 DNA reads TGTGCCAGCTCTTTTACCGGCGGGAACGAGCAGTACTTC.

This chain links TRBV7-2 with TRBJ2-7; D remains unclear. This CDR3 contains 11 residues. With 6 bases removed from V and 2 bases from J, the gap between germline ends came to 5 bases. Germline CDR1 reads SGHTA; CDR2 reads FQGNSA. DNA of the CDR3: TGTGCCAGCAGATCGGCCTACGAGCAGTACTTC. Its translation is CASRSAYEQYF.